This TCR beta chain was sequenced in a study of blood T cell repertoires in COVID-19. Overall study: The origin of the acute and convalescent COVID-19 samples was the United States, Italy and Spain. PBMCs, B-cell-depleted T cells, or T cells were the source of the cDNA or gDNA that made up the material.

Recovered status applied to Cohort 3 donors who had two consecutive negative PCRs. It also applied to those with clearance or with symptom resolution. Source study methods: Scientists estimated how many nucleated cells there were by amplifying reference gene primers. Generated by immunoSEQ multiplex PCR, the TCRdb table keeps only in-frame clones and is missing some. The DNA gave D and trimming, while V, J and clone size come from that table. The table lists almost 250,000 clones, roughly 90% of them singletons. Sequencing was performed on PBMCs or T cells enriched from blood (not recorded which). The TCR comes from a woman in her thirties who had recovered from COVID-19.

The DNA for the CDR3 is TGTGCCAGCAGGCCGGGACAGGGGATGCGACAGCCCCAGCATTTT. This encodes CASRPGQGMRQPQHF. V gene TRBV7-8 combines with J gene TRBJ1-5; 10 positions match TRBD1. This CDR3 spans 15 amino acids. From germline, CDR1 is SGHVS and CDR2 FQNEAQ. V was clipped by 6 bases and J by 7 bases; unmatched bases: 9.